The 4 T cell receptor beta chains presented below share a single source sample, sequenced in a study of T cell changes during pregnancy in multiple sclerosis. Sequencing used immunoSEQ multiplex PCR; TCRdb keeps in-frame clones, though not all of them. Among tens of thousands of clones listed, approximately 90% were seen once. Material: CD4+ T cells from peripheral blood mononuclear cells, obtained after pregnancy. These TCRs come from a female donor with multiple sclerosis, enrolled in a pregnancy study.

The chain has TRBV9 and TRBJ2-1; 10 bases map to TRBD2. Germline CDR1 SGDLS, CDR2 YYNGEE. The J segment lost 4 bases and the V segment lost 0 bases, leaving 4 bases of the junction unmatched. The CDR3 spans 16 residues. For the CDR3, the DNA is TGTGCCAGCAGCGTAGCTCCTAGCGGGGGTTACAATGAGCAGTTCTTC. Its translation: CASSVAPSGGYNEQFF.

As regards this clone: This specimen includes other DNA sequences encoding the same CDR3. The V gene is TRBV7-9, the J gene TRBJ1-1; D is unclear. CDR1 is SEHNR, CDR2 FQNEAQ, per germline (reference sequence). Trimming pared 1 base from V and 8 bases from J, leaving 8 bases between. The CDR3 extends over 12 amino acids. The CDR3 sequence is CASSLVGVEAFF. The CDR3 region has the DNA TGTGCCAGCAGCTTAGTCGGGGTGGAAGCTTTCTTT. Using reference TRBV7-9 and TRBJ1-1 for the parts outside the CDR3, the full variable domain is DTGVSQNPRHKITKRGQNVTFRCDPISEHNRLYWYRQTLGQGPEFLTYFQNEAQLEKSRLLSDRFSAERPKGSFSTLEIQRTEQGDSAMYLCASSLVGVEAFFGQGTRLTVV.

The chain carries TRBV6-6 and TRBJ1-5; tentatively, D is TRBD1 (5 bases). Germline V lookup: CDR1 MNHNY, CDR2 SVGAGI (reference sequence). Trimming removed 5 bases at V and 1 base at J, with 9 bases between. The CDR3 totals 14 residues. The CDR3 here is CASSPGKSNQPQHF. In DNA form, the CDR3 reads TGTGCCAGCAGTCCAGGGAAGAGCAATCAGCCCCAGCATTTT.

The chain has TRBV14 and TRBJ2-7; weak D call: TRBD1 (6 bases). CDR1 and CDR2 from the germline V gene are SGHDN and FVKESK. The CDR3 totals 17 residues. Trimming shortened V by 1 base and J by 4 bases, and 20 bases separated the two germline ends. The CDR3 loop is CASSQVRSGTFYYEQYF. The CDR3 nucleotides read TGTGCCAGCAGCCAAGTCCGGTCCGGGACATTCTATTACGAGCAGTACTTC. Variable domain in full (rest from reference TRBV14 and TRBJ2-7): EAGVTQFPSHSVIEKGQTVTLRCDPISGHDNLYWYRRVMGKEIKFLLHFVKESKQDESGMPNNRFLAERTGGTYSTLKVQPAELEDSGVYFCASSQVRSGTFYYEQYFGPGTRLTVT.